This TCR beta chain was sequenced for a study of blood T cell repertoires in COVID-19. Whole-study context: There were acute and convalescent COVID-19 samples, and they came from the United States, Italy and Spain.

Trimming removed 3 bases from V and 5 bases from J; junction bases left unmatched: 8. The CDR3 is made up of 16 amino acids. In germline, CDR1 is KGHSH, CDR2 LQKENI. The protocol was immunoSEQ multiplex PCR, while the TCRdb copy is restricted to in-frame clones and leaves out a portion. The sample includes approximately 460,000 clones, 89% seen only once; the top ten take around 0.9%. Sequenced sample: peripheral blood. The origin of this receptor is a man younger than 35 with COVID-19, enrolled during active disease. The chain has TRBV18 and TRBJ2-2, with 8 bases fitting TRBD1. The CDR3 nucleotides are TGTGCCAGCTCACCTTCGACAGGGGTCAATACCGGGGAGCTGTTTTTT. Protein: CASSPSTGVNTGELFF. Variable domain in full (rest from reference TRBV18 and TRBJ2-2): NAGVMQNPRHLVRRRGQEARLRCSPMKGHSHVYWYRQLPEEGLKFMVYLQKENIIDESGMPKERFSAEFPKEGPSILRIQQVVRGDSAAYFCASSPSTGVNTGELFFGEGSRLTVL.